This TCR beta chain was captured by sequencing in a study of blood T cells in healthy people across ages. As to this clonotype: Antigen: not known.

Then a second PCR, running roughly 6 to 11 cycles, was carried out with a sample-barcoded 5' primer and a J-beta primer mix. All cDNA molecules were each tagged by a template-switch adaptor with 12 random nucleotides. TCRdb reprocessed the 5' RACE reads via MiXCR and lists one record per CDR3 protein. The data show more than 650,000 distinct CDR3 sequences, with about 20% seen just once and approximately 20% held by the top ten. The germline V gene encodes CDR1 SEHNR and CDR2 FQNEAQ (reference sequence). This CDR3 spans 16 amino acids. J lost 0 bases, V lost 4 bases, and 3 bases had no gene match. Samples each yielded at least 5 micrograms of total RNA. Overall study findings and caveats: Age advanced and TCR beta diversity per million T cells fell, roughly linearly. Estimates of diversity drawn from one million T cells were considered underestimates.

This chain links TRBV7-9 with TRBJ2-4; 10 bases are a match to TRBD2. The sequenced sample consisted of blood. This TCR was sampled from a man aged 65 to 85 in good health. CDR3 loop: CASSSSSGRAKNIQYF. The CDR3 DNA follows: TGTGCCAGCAGCTCTTCTAGCGGGAGAGCCAAAAACATTCAGTACTTC.